Presented here are 27 T cell receptor beta chains from one specimen sequenced in a study of cytomegalovirus exposure and HLA in healthy donors. The PCR used 60 Vbeta and 13 Jbeta primers. Some clones are missing from TCRdb's copy, which holds only in-frame ones; the method was immunoSEQ multiplex PCR. The sample comprises more than 130,000 clones, approximately 80% of which are singletons, and about 5% rests with the top ten. The sample taken for sequencing was PBMCs. The source of these receptors is a male donor in good health and CMV-seronegative.

The chain combines TRBV14 with TRBJ1-3; D unresolved. Trimming took off 4 bases at V and 0 bases at J, with 7 bases between the two ends. The CDR3 length is 14 residues. CDR1 is SGHDN and CDR2 is FVKESK in the germline V gene. The DNA of the CDR3 is TGTGCCAGCAGCCCAGTGATCTCTGGAAACACCATATATTTT. Its protein product is CASSPVISGNTIYF.

This clone was recorded a few times. The chain combines TRBV2 with TRBJ2-3, with D possibly matching TRBD2 (5 bases). CDR1 and CDR2 (germline): SNHLY, FYNNEI. The length of the CDR3 is 13 residues. V lost 4 bases, J lost 6 bases, and 11 bases lay in between. The CDR3 DNA sequence: TGTGCCAGCAGTGTCGGGGTAGGGGATACGCAGTATTTT. This encodes CASSVGVGDTQYF.

The chain carries TRBV4-3 and TRBJ2-3; 8 nucleotides agree with TRBD1. The V segment lost 4 bases and the J segment 4 bases; nucleotides outside the gene matches: 10. This CDR3 contains 16 residues. Per germline, CDR1 LGHNA and CDR2 YSLEER. CDR3 coding DNA: TGCGCCAGCAGCCCGAGACAGGGGCTTGGTTCAGATACGCAGTATTTT. It specifies CASSPRQGLGSDTQYF.

This chain links TRBV7-2 with TRBJ1-2, with D tentatively TRBD1 (6 bases). The germline V and J ends were trimmed by 7 bases and 4 bases, with 13 bases remaining between them. CDR3 size: 13 residues. Looked up from germline, CDR1 is SGHTA and CDR2 is FQGNSA. This CDR3 is CASKQGISYGYTF. CDR3 DNA: TGTGCCAGCAAACAGGGAATCTCCTATGGCTACACCTTC.

CDR3 residues: CASSSTGTGNNQPQHF. In DNA form, the CDR3 reads TGTGCCAGCAGCTCGACCGGGACAGGGAATAATCAGCCCCAGCATTTT. The genes are TRBV7-2 and TRBJ1-5, with 9 bases matching TRBD1. The ends lost 4 bases at V and 4 bases at J; junction bases unmatched: 8. This CDR3 contains 16 residues. Germline-derived CDR1 and CDR2 are SGHTA and FQGNSA.

The chain uses TRBV7-2 and TRBJ1-5; D is uncertain. The CDR3 consists of 13 residues. V lost 5 bases to trimming and J lost 7 bases, with 12 bases between them. The germline V gene encodes CDR1 SGHTA and CDR2 FQGNSA. Written as DNA, the CDR3 is TGTGCCAGCAGCAAAGCGGGTGGCCAGCCCCAGCATTTT. It yields the protein CASSKAGGQPQHF.

The gene calls are TRBV4-1 and TRBJ2-7, with D possibly TRBD1 on 5 matching bases. The CDR3 extends over 14 amino acids. In germline, CDR1 is MGHRA, CDR2 YSYEKL. Trimming shortened V by 2 bases and J by 7 bases, and 15 bases separated the two germline ends. CDR3 amino acids: CASSQTTVTGEQYF. The DNA of the CDR3 is TGCGCCAGCAGCCAAACGACAGTGACTGGGGAGCAGTACTTC.

The chain recombines TRBV7-9 with TRBJ2-4; TRBD2 agrees at 7 bases. Germline V gives CDR1 SEHNR, CDR2 FQNEAQ (reference sequence). V gave up 7 bases and J gave up 3 bases; unmatched junction bases: 6. This CDR3 is built from 14 residues. In nucleotides, the CDR3 is TGTGCCAGCATGGGGTCGGGAGGCAAAAACATTCAGTACTTC. The encoded protein is CASMGSGGKNIQYF.

This clone was seen only once. J is TRBJ2-1 and V is TRBV15; TRBD2 aligns across 10 bases. Germline V gives CDR1 LNHNV, CDR2 YYDKDF (reference sequence). V shed 0 bases and J 5 bases; nucleotides not matched to a gene: 13. The CDR3 is 19 residues long. The CDR3 sequence is CATSRDWSTSGFSNNEQFF. CDR3 in DNA: TGTGCCACCAGCAGAGATTGGTCGACTAGCGGGTTCTCGAACAATGAGCAGTTCTTC.

This chain uses TRBV4-1 with TRBJ1-4; TRBD1 aligns across 7 bases. The trim removed 4 bases at V and 8 bases at J, leaving 10 bases unmatched. CDR1 is MGHRA and CDR2 is YSYEKL in the germline V gene. The CDR3 runs 15 residues. The CDR3: CASSPGDRQGEKLFF. CDR3 DNA: TGCGCCAGCAGCCCTGGGGACAGACAAGGGGAAAAACTGTTTTTT.

The chain has TRBV7-6 and TRBJ2-6; D might be TRBD1 (5 bases). Germline-derived CDR1 and CDR2 are SGHVS and FNYEAQ. Trimming stripped 2 bases from V and 2 bases from J, with 22 bases between. The CDR3 is made up of 20 amino acids. CDR3 nucleotide sequence: TGTGCCAGCAGCTTACCACTTGGACACCTCATAATTCCTGGGGCCAACGTCCTGACTTTC. This sequence encodes CASSLPLGHLIIPGANVLTF.

The CDR3, as DNA: TGTGCCAGCAGTCCGGACAGGGGTTCCAGCTCTGGAAACACCATATATTTT. Translating it yields CASSPDRGSSSGNTIYF. V and J are TRBV27 and TRBJ1-3, with 9 bases matching TRBD1. The ends lost 5 bases at V and 0 bases at J; junction bases unmatched: 8. The CDR3 contains 17 residues. CDR1 MNHEY and CDR2 SMNVEV come from the germline V gene (reference sequence).

The chain is built from TRBV4-2 and TRBJ1-1; 7 bases are a match to TRBD1. Per the germline V gene, CDR1 is LGHNA and CDR2 is YNFKEQ. This CDR3 spans 11 amino acids. Trimming at V came to 6 bases and at J to 11 bases, leaving 6 bases not matched to a gene. CDR3 nucleotides: TGTGCCAGCAGAGGACAGGCTCAGGCTTTCTTT. It is translated as CASRGQAQAFF.

V and J are TRBV19 and TRBJ1-2, with D perhaps matching TRBD1 (5 bases). V lost 4 bases and J 4 bases, leaving 13 bases between the germline ends. This CDR3 is 14 amino acids long. Looked up from germline, CDR1 is LNHDA and CDR2 is SQIVND (reference sequence). The CDR3 region has the DNA TGTGCCAGTAGTACGGAGACAGTTACCTATGGCTACACCTTC. It translates to CASSTETVTYGYTF.

In this sample, this clone turned up once. The chain couples TRBV6-6 to TRBJ1-2; possibly TRBD1 for D (6 bases). Germline CDR1 and CDR2: MNHNY and SVGAGI (reference sequence). Trimming shortened V by 10 bases and J by 8 bases, and 14 bases separated the two germline ends. The CDR3 runs 11 residues. In DNA form, the CDR3 reads TGTGCCACCCAACAGGGTTGGGGCTACACCTTC. This gives the protein CATQQGWGYTF.

The gene calls are TRBV19 and TRBJ1-3; unclear D gene. The germline CDR1 and CDR2 sequences are LNHDA and SQIVND (reference sequence). Between the trimmed V and J ends, which lost 7 bases and 4 bases, there was a span of 5 bases. The CDR3 runs 11 residues. The CDR3 sequence is CASNGGNTIYF. The CDR3 coding sequence is TGTGCCAGTAACGGGGGAAACACCATATATTTT.

The V gene is TRBV7-2, the J gene TRBJ1-5, with 7 bases identical to TRBD1. CDR1 and CDR2 from the germline V gene are SGHTA and FQGNSA. This CDR3 has 15 residues. V was pared by 2 bases and J by 1 base, with 2 bases of the junction left unmatched. CDR3 sequence reads: CASSLPQGSNQPQHF. DNA of the CDR3: TGTGCCAGCAGCTTACCACAGGGGAGCAATCAGCCCCAGCATTTT.

The chain uses TRBV11-2 and TRBJ2-3, with 8 bases aligning to TRBD2. CDR1 SGHAT and CDR2 FQNNGV come from the germline V gene. The V and J ends lost 3 bases and 5 bases, in that order; junction bases with no gene match: 4. The CDR3 consists of 14 residues. The CDR3 loop reads CASSFERGLDTQYF. For the CDR3, the DNA is TGTGCCAGCAGCTTTGAGCGGGGGCTAGATACGCAGTATTTT. The full variable domain, completed using reference TRBV11-2 and TRBJ2-3, is EAGVAQSPRYKIIEKRQSVAFWCNPISGHATLYWYQQILGQGPKLLIQFQNNGVVDDSQLPKDRFSAERLKGVDSTLKIQPAKLEDSAVYLCASSFERGLDTQYFGPGTRLTVL.

This sequence joins TRBV10-3 and TRBJ1-6; 10 nucleotides align to TRBD1. CDR1 is ENHRY and CDR2 is SYGVKD in the germline V gene. This CDR3 region has 16 residues. The V segment lost 5 bases and the J segment 8 bases; nucleotides outside the gene matches: 9. The chain's CDR3 is CAISFDRDRGYSPLHF. CDR3 in DNA: TGTGCCATCAGTTTTGACCGGGACAGGGGTTATTCACCCCTCCACTTT.

V usage is TRBV27 and J usage is TRBJ2-2, with D unresolved. Trimming left V 10 bases short and J 7 bases short, with 10 bases between. The CDR3 is 11 residues long. Germline lookup yields CDR1 MNHEY and CDR2 SMNVEV (reference sequence). CDR3 sequence: CATLDGGELFF. The DNA for the CDR3 is TGTGCCACCCTAGACGGCGGGGAGCTGTTTTTT.

The chain is built from TRBV27 and TRBJ1-4, with 7 bases lining up with TRBD1. Per the germline V gene, CDR1 is MNHEY and CDR2 is SMNVEV (reference sequence). The V and J ends lost 5 bases and 8 bases, in that order; junction bases with no gene match: 5. This CDR3 spans 13 amino acids. The CDR3 sequence: CASSVTGDEKLFF. In DNA, the CDR3 is TGTGCCAGCAGTGTCACAGGGGACGAAAAACTGTTTTTT.

This clone has a handful of counts. This chain links TRBV5-6 with TRBJ2-7; 10 bases are shared with TRBD1. CDR3 length: 14 amino acids. With V trimmed by 5 bases and J by 4 bases, 6 bases remained unmatched. Germline V gives CDR1 SGHDT, CDR2 YYEEEE. CDR3: CASSTGTGAYEQYF. The CDR3 DNA reads TGTGCCAGCAGTACCGGGACAGGGGCTTACGAGCAGTACTTC.

This clone was seen a single time. The genes are TRBV5-5 and TRBJ2-3; D remains unclear. Germline CDR1 SGHKS, CDR2 YYEKEE (reference sequence). This CDR3 has 14 residues. V was clipped by 3 bases and J by 3 bases, with 11 bases between them. CDR3 in DNA: TGTGCCAGCAGCTCCGCCTCGGGTACAGATACGCAGTATTTT. Encoded protein: CASSSASGTDTQYF.

The sample holds a few counts of this clone. The genes are TRBV5-4 and TRBJ1-2; TRBD1 aligns across 7 bases. Germline CDR1 reads SGHNT; CDR2 reads YYREEE (reference sequence). Losses at the gene ends were 5 bases for V and 8 bases for J; bases not matched to a gene: 12. The CDR3 runs to 14 residues. Here the CDR3 DNA reads TGTGCCAGCAGTGAACGGGACAGCTTCAGGGGCTACACCTTC. Translated: CASSERDSFRGYTF.

This chain uses TRBV4-1 with TRBJ2-3; D might be TRBD2 (6 bases). The CDR3 is made up of 20 amino acids. V was cut by 0 bases and J by 2 bases, with 24 bases left in between. Germline V gives CDR1 MGHRA, CDR2 YSYEKL. The CDR3: CASSQDQGVVGRRSTDTQYF. The CDR3 DNA reads as TGCGCCAGCAGCCAAGATCAAGGGGTGGTGGGGAGGAGATCCACAGATACGCAGTATTTT.

The V and J genes are TRBV4-3 and TRBJ2-5; TRBD1 might be the D (5 bases). Trimming removed 1 base at V and 4 bases at J, with 13 bases between. Germline assignment: CDR1 LGHNA and CDR2 YSLEER. The CDR3 covers 15 residues. CDR3 region: CASSQGGQGIETQYF. The CDR3 bases are TGCGCCAGCAGCCAAGGAGGCCAGGGAATAGAGACCCAGTACTTC.

The genes are TRBV4-2 and TRBJ2-4; tentatively, D is TRBD1 (5 bases). Trimming cost V 1 base and J 3 bases, with 13 bases left between them. The CDR3 covers 16 residues. From germline, CDR1 is LGHNA and CDR2 YNFKEQ. This CDR3 is CASSQVIFQGKNIQYF. In nucleotides, the CDR3 is TGTGCCAGCAGCCAAGTCATCTTCCAGGGCAAAAACATTCAGTACTTC.